The T cell receptor (beta chain) described here comes from a study of beta chain features in type 1 diabetes. Donors underwent one heparinised blood draw, 90 to 150 mL on average. A sort by CD45RO/CCR7/CD25/CD127/CD95/CD27 yielded CD4+ naive, central memory, regulatory and stem cell-like memory cells. Study results and limitations: TCRB CDR3s from Type 1 diabetes patients were moderately but significantly shorter in all four CD4+ subsets.

The table lists this clone with a few counts. The antigen is not known. The isolated RNA, all of it, was reverse transcribed, so expressed TCRB transcripts were what got sequenced. The assay was immunoSEQ multiplex PCR, and TCRdb's table has in-frame clones only and misses some. This table holds roughly 180,000 clones, around 8% found once. Germline CDR1 is SEHNR and CDR2 is FQNEAQ (reference sequence). The CDR3 is 13 residues long. Trimming removed 7 bases at V and 0 bases at J, with 10 bases between. Sequencing was carried out using central memory CD4+ T cells from blood. The chain has TRBV7-9 and TRBJ2-7; D gene uncertain. The clonotype comes from a woman aged 40-49 years with type 1 diabetes. In DNA form, the CDR3 reads TGTGCCAGCACCGCGGCCACCTCCTACGAGCAGTACTTC. Its protein is CASTAATSYEQYF.